The clone carrying this TCR beta chain was seen many times. No antigen is known for it. Amplification of TCR beta CDR3 regions was performed using RNA transcripts as template. First-round RT-PCR with HTBI primers amplified the TCR CDR3 region. TCRdb analysed the multiplex PCR reads with MiXCR anew, one entry per CDR3 protein. The repertoire has 690,000 or so distinct CDR3 sequences, 18% of them found once; the top ten carry roughly a sixth. This specimen comes from a study of T cells in Graves' hyperthyroidism and ophthalmopathy. The wider study: Peripheral blood was taken when the disease was first diagnosed, before any treatment began.

Whole-study findings and limits: Most thyroid clonotypes expanded above 0.001 were also detected in blood.

Initially, at the first diagnosis of hyperthyroidism and before any ophthalmopathy symptoms, blood was sampled. Fresh 10 ml peripheral blood yielded PBMCs. With 3 bases clipped from V and 5 bases from J, the junction kept 2 bases outside the gene matches. Per the germline V gene, CDR1 is LGHNA and CDR2 is YNFKEQ. The CDR3 contains 14 residues. The rearrangement joins TRBV4-2 to TRBJ2-5; 11 bases are shared with TRBD2. What was sequenced was blood. The receptor was isolated from a woman in her 50s with Graves' hyperthyroidism that later progressed to Graves' ophthalmopathy. CDR3 nucleotides: TGTGCCAGCAGCCACTTAGCGGGGGGGGAGACCCAGTACTTC. This sequence encodes CASSHLAGGETQYF.